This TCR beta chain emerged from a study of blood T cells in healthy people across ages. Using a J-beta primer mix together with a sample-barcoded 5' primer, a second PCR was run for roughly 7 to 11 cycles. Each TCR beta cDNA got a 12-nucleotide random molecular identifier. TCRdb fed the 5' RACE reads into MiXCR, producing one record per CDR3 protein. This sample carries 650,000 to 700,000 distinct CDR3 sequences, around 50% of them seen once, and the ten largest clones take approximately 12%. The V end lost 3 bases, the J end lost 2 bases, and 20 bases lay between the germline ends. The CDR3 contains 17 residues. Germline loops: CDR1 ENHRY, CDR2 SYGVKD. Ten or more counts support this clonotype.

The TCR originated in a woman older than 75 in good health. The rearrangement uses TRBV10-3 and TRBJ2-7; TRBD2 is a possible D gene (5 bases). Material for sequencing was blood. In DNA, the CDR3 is TGTGCCATCAGTGAATCTGGGTCCGGAGGAATCGCCTACGAGCAGTACTTC. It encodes CAISESGSGGIAYEQYF.